This TCR beta chain was retrieved from a study of metastatic and nonmetastatic thyroid tumors. Study overall: Thyroid patients, malignant and benign, had repertoires compared across blood and tumor or nodule tissue. Study findings and constraints: It was reportedly found that TCR beta diversity was significantly higher in malignant thyroid tumors than in benign nodules, a difference seen in both blood and tumor samples.

V lost 5 bases to trimming and J lost 1 base; unmatched junction nucleotides: 9. The CDR3 covers 15 residues. The germline V gene encodes CDR1 DFQATT and CDR2 SNEGSKA (reference sequence). No patient had received any treatment before thyroid surgery. Sample share makes this clone medium-sized. No antigen is known for it. Under the authors' procedure: A classifier for distant metastasis in papillary thyroid cancer was constructed using CDR3 differences observed across clinicopathological groups. TCRdb called clones again from the PCR reads with MiXCR. TCRdb, not the original authors, processed these V and J calls. The sample lists just under 9,500 clones, approximately 31% seen once, with 16% in the top ten.

The source is a female donor with papillary thyroid cancer or a benign thyroid nodule (not recorded which). Some clones in this sample may be carry-over from other donors' samples. The sample was adjacent normal tissue. The V gene is TRBV20-1, the J gene TRBJ2-5; 8 bases agree with TRBD2. CDR3 in amino acids: CSAVIAGRFQETQYF. The CDR3 DNA sequence: TGCAGTGCTGTGATAGCGGGGAGATTCCAAGAGACCCAGTACTTC.